The rows below give T cell receptor beta chains drawn from one sample of a study of blood T cell repertoires in COVID-19. The data were produced by immunoSEQ multiplex PCR, yet TCRdb's version contains in-frame clones alone and is incomplete. The sample yields a few hundred thousand clones, 80% seen once. Sequenced input: PBMCs or T cells enriched from blood (not recorded which). The receptors were sampled from a woman aged 40 to 49 with acute COVID-19. Each CDR3 is given with its conserved first and last residue. D genes are given only for firm matches. A row's size may be missing; if present it is once, few, many or a size class.

>TRBV6-5|-|TRBD1|TRBJ2-7
CASSSGTGIQYF
TGTGCCAGCAGTTCCGGGACAGGGATTCAGTACTTC
>TRBV15|-|-|TRBJ1-1
CATSRDRVLEAFF
TGTGCCACCAGCAGAGACAGGGTATTGGAAGCTTTCTTT
>TRBV7-9|-|TRBD1|TRBJ2-7
CASSPGQGFLEQYF
TGTGCCAGCAGTCCGGGACAGGGCTTTTTGGAGCAGTACTTC
>TRBV19|-|-|TRBJ1-2
CASSADRRFYGYTF
TGTGCCAGTAGTGCAGACAGGCGCTTCTATGGCTACACCTTC
>TRBV28|-|TRBD2|TRBJ2-1
CASSTPRSGRGSYNEQFF
TGTGCCAGCAGCACTCCCCGCAGCGGGAGAGGTTCCTACAATGAGCAGTTCTTC
>TRBV11-3|-|-|TRBJ1-1
CASSLDRNTEAFF
TGTGCCAGCAGCTTAGACAGGAACACTGAAGCTTTCTTT
>TRBV28|once|-|TRBJ1-5
CASSIENQPQHF
TGTGCCAGCAGTATCGAGAATCAGCCCCAGCATTTT
>TRBV18|few|-|TRBJ1-1
CASSRVSGGSTEAFF
TGTGCCAGCTCACGGGTCTCGGGGGGGAGCACTGAAGCTTTCTTT
>TRBV15|-|TRBD1|TRBJ1-2
CATTRQGANYGYTF
TGTGCCACCACCAGACAGGGGGCTAACTATGGCTACACCTTC
>TRBV29-1|-|TRBD1|TRBJ1-1
CSARQGIGNTEAFF
TGCAGCGCTAGACAGGGTATAGGGAACACTGAAGCTTTCTTT
>TRBV6-5|-|-|TRBJ1-5
CASSSRQFNQPQHF
TGTGCCAGCAGTTCGAGACAGTTCAATCAGCCCCAGCATTTT
>TRBV9|-|-|TRBJ1-2
CASSVGEGHYGYTF
TGTGCCAGCAGCGTAGGCGAGGGCCACTATGGCTACACCTTC
>TRBV25-1|-|TRBD1|TRBJ1-4
CASSGWTGGYEKLFF
TGTGCCAGCAGTGGATGGACAGGGGGTTATGAAAAACTGTTTTTT
>TRBV5-6|-|-|TRBJ1-2
CASSLLAPRDGYTF
TGTGCCAGCAGCTTGTTGGCACCACGGGATGGCTACACCTTC
>TRBV19|-|-|TRBJ1-3
CASSQGSSGNTIYF
TGTGCCAGTAGCCAGGGCTCCTCTGGAAACACCATATATTTT